The next 13 T cell receptor beta chains were all read from a single sample in a study of identical twins. MiXCR, run by TCRdb on the 5' RACE reads, gives a single entry per CDR3 protein. The sample yields fewer than 800,000 distinct CDR3 sequences, 7.1% seen once. These data are also associated with another study on yellow fever vaccine responses in identical twins.

Source material: PBMCs. These receptor sequences come from a woman aged 18-29 years in good health.

The chain has TRBV20-1 and TRBJ1-1, with 11 bases lining up with TRBD1. The CDR3 spans 10 residues. Germline V gene data show CDR1 as DFQATT and CDR2 as SNEGSKA (reference sequence). DNA of the CDR3: TGCAGGGGACAGGGGGCTGAAGCTTTCTTT. It encodes CRGQGAEAFF.

This chain links TRBV2 with TRBJ2-1, with D perhaps matching TRBD2 (5 bases). Deletions cut 3 bases from V and 4 bases from J, with 16 bases between. The CDR3 contains 16 residues. The germline V gene encodes CDR1 SNHLY and CDR2 FYNNEI. CDR3 bases: TGTGCCAGCAGTGAGGCTAGGACTTATCCATACAATGAGCAGTTCTTC. Amino acids: CASSEARTYPYNEQFF.

The V gene is TRBV6-5, the J gene TRBJ2-7; D is unclear. V lost 0 bases and J lost 2, with 11 bases in between. The CDR3 contains 15 residues. The V gene's germline CDR1 is MNHEY and CDR2 SVGAGI. CDR3 bases: TGTGCCAGCAGTTACTCGACGGCTAGTACCTACGAGCAGTACTTC. This codes for CASSYSTASTYEQYF.

This clonotype was seen repeatedly, ten times or more. The chain is built from TRBV12-3 or TRBV12-4 and TRBJ2-5, with 7 bases that match TRBD1. The CDR3 is 15 residues long. Unmatched junction bases numbered 6, after V lost 3 bases and J lost 2 bases. This chain's CDR3 is CASSLGDRRQETQYF. The DNA for the CDR3 is TGTGCCAGCAGTTTGGGGGACAGAAGACAAGAGACCCAGTACTTC.

The sample holds a few counts of this clonotype. The genes are TRBV10-3 and TRBJ1-1, with D tentatively TRBD1 (5 bases). V lost 3 bases, J lost 0 bases, and 11 bases lay in between. This CDR3 has 15 residues. Looked up from germline, CDR1 is ENHRY and CDR2 is SYGVKD. The CDR3 loop reads CAISEGEIMNTEAFF. CDR3 sequence (DNA): TGTGCCATCAGTGAAGGGGAGATCATGAACACTGAAGCTTTCTTT.

This clonotype was found a few times. The rearrangement joins TRBV5-1 to TRBJ2-2, with 9 bases fitting TRBD1. The CDR3 has 14 residues. Germline CDR1 SGHRS, CDR2 YFSETQ. The junction had 7 bases not matched to a gene; V was cut back by 5 bases and J by 8 bases. CDR3 sequence reads: CASRWGQGDGELFF. DNA of the CDR3: TGCGCCAGCAGATGGGGACAGGGTGATGGGGAGCTGTTTTTT.

This clonotype has at least ten counts. The rearrangement joins TRBV10-3 to TRBJ2-7; possible D gene TRBD1, 6 bases. V lost 2 bases, J lost 2 bases, and 10 bases lay in between. Germline CDR1 is ENHRY and CDR2 is SYGVKD. CDR3 length equals 14 residues. CDR3 sequence reads: CAISERGGAYEQYF. The DNA of the CDR3 is TGTGCCATCAGTGAGCGAGGGGGTGCCTACGAGCAGTACTTC.

This clonotype was observed a handful of times. The V and J genes are TRBV29-1 and TRBJ2-2; 8 bases map to TRBD2. The V gene's germline CDR1 is SQVTM and CDR2 ANQGSEA. This CDR3 spans 14 amino acids. The V gene end was trimmed by 8 bases and the J gene end by 5 bases; junction bases not matched to a gene: 10. CDR3 amino acids: CSSRIGGGTGELFF. DNA for the CDR3: TGCAGCTCGCGAATCGGGGGGGGGACCGGGGAGCTGTTTTTT.

The rearrangement links TRBV5-4 to TRBJ2-3, with 7 bases that match TRBD2. V was pared by 3 bases and J by 6 bases, with 13 bases of the junction left unmatched. The CDR3 runs to 16 residues. Germline values: CDR1 SGHNT, CDR2 YYREEE (reference sequence). The CDR3 DNA follows: TGTGCCAGCAGCTCCGATCTAAGGGGAGGGCATGATACGCAGTATTTT. Translating gives CASSSDLRGGHDTQYF.

The chain combines TRBV20-1 with TRBJ2-3, with 9 bases matching TRBD2. V shed 4 bases and J 7 bases; nucleotides not matched to a gene: 9. The CDR3 is 14 residues long. Germline CDR1 reads DFQATT; CDR2 reads SNEGSKA (reference sequence). In DNA form, the CDR3 reads TGCAGTGCTACTCGGGGCGGGGGGGCAAATACGCAGTATTTT. As protein: CSATRGGGANTQYF.

This clonotype came up a few times. The genes are TRBV7-2 and TRBJ1-1; D is undetermined. The V gene's germline CDR1 is SGHTA and CDR2 FQGNSA. This CDR3 contains 16 residues. V lost 1 base and J lost 1, with 13 bases in between. DNA for the CDR3: TGTGCCAGCAGCTTAGGTTGGGTACGGGGGAACACTGAAGCTTTCTTT. Residues: CASSLGWVRGNTEAFF.

This clonotype was observed a handful of times. The J gene is TRBJ1-4, the V gene TRBV7-9; D remains ambiguous. Germline CDR1 and CDR2: SEHNR and FQNEAQ (reference sequence). V was trimmed by 5 bases and J by 2 bases, leaving 12 bases between them. CDR3 length: 15 amino acids. The CDR3 sequence: CASSVGLGTNEKLFF. In nucleotides, the CDR3 is TGTGCCAGCAGCGTAGGCCTTGGGACTAATGAAAAACTGTTTTTT.

This clonotype was detected only a few times. The gene calls are TRBV28 and TRBJ2-7, with 9 bases lining up with TRBD1. This CDR3 is built from 18 residues. Germline V CDR1 and CDR2: MDHEN, SYDVKM. J was trimmed by 2 bases and V by 11 bases; bases with no gene match: 22. The CDR3 reads CAGLGDRAAPTSPYEQYV. In DNA form, the CDR3 reads TGTGCCGGGCTCGGGGACAGGGCAGCCCCTACGTCCCCCTACGAGCAGTACGTC.